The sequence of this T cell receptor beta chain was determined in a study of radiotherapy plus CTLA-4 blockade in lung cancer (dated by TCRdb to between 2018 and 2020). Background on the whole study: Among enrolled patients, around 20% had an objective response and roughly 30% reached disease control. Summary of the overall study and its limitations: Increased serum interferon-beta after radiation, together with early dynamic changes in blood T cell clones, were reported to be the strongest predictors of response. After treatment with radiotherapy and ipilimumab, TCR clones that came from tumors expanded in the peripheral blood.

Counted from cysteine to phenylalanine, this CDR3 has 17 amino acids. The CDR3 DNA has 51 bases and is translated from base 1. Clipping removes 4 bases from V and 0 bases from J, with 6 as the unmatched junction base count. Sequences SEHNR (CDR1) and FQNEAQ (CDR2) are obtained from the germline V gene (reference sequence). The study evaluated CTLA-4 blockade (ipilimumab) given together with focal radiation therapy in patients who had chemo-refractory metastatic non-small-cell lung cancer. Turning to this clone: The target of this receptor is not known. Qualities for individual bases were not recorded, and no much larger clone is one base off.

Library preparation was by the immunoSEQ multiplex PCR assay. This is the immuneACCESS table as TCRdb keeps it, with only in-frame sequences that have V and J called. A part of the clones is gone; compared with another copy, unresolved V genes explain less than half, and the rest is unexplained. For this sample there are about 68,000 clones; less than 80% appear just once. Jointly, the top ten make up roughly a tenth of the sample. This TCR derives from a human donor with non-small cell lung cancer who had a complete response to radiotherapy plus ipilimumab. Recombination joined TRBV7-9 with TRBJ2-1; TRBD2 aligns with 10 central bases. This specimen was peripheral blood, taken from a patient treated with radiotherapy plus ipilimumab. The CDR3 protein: CASSYPTSGFSYNEQFF. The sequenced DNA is TGTGCCAGCAGCTACCCGACTAGCGGGTTCTCCTACAATGAGCAGTTCTTC.